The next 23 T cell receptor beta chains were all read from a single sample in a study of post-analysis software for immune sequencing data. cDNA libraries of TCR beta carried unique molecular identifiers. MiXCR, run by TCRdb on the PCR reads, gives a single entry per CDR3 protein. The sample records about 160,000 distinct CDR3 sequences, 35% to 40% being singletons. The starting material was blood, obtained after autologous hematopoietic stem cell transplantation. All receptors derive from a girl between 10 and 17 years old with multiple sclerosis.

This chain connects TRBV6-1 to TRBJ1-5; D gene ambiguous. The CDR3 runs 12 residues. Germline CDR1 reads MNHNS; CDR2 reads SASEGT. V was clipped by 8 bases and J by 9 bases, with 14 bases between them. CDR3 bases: TGTGCCAGCGGAGCACCCTTTGGGCCCCAGCATTTT. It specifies CASGAPFGPQHF.

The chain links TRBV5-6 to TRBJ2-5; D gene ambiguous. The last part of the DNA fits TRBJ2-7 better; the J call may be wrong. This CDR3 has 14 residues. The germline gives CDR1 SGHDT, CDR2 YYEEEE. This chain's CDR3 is CASSLALTPHEQYF. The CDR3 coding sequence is TGTGCCAGCAGCTTGGCCCTCACACCCCACGAGCAGTACTTC.

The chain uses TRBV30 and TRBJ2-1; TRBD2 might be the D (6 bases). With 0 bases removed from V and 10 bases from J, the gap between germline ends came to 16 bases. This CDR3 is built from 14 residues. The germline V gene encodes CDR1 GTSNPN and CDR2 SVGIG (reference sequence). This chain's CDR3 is CAWSVFRESWEQFF. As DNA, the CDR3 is TGTGCCTGGAGTGTTTTCCGGGAGAGTTGGGAGCAGTTCTTC.

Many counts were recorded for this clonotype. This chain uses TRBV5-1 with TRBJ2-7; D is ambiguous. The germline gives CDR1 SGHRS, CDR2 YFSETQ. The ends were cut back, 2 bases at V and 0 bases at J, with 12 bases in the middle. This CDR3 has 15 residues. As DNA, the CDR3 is TGCGCCAGCAGCTTTTTGACGGACGACTCCTACGAGCAGTACTTC. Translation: CASSFLTDDSYEQYF.

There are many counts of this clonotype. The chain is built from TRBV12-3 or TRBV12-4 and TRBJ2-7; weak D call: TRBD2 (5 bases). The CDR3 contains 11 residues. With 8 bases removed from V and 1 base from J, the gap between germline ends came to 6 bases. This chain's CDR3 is CASGSSYEQYF. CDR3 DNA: TGTGCCAGCGGGAGTTCCTACGAGCAGTACTTC.

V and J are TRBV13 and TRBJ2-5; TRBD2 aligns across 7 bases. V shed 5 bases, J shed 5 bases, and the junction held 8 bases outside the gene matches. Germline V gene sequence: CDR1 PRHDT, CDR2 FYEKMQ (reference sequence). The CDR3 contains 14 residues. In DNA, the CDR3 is TGTGCCAGCAGCCCCCCGACTAGCAGGGAGACCCAGTACTTC. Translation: CASSPPTSRETQYF.

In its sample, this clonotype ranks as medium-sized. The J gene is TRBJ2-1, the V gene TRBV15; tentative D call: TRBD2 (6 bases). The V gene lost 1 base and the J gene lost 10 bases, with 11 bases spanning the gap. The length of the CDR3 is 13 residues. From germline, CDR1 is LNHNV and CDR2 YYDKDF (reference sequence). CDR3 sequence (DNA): TGTGCCACCAGCAGAGTCGGGGGTGAAGAGCAGTTCTTC. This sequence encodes CATSRVGGEEQFF.

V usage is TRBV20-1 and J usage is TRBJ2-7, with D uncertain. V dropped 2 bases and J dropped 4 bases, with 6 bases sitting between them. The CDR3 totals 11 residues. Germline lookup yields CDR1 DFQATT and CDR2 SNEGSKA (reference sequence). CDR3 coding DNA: TGCAGTGCTAGATTGGGGTACGAGCAGTACTTC. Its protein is CSARLGYEQYF.

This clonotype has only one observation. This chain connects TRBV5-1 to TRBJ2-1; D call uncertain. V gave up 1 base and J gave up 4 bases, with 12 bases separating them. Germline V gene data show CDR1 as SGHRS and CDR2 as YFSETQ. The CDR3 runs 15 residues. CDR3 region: CASSLTMSVYNEQFF. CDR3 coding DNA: TGCGCCAGCAGCTTGACTATGTCGGTGTACAATGAGCAGTTCTTC.

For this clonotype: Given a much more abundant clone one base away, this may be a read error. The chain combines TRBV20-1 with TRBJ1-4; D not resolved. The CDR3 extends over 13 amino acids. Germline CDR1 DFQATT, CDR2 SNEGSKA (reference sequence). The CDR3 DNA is TGCAGTGCTAGAGATCCGGGGAGGGAAAAACTGGTTTTT. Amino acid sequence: CSARDPGREKLVF.

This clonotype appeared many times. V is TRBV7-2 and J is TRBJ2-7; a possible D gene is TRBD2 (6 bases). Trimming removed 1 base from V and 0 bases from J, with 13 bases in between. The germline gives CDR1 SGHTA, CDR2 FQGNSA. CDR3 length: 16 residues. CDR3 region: CASSLGRADYSYEQYF. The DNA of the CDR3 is TGTGCCAGCAGCTTAGGGAGGGCGGACTACTCCTACGAGCAGTACTTC.

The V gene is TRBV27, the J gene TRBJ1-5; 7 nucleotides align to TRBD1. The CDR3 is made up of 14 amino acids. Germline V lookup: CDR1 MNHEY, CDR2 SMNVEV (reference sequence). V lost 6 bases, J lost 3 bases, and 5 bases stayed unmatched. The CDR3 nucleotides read TGTGCCAGCAGCAAAGGACAGGCCAATCAGCCCCAGCATTTT. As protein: CASSKGQANQPQHF.

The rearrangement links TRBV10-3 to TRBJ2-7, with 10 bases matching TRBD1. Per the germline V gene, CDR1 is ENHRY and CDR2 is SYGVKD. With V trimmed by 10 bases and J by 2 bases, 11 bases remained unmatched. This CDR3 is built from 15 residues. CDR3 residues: CATATGQGEPYEQYF. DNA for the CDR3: TGTGCCACAGCAACCGGACAGGGGGAGCCCTACGAGCAGTACTTC.

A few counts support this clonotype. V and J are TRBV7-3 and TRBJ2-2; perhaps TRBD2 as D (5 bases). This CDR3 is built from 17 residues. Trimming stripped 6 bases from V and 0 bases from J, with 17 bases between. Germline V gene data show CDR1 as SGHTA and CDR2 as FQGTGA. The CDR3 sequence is CASSLITSSPNTGELFF. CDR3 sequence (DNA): TGTGCCAGCAGTTTGATAACTAGTTCCCCGAACACCGGGGAGCTGTTTTTT.

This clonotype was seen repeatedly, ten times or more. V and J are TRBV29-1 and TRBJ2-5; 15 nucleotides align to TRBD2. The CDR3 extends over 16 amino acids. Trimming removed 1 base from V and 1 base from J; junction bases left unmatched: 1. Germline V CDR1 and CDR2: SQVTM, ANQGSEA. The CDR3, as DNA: TGCAGCGTTGAAGGGACTAGCGGGAGGGCCCAAGAGACCCAGTACTTC. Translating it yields CSVEGTSGRAQETQYF. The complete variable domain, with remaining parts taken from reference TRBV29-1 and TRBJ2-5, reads SAVISQKPSRDICQRGTSLTIQCQVDSQVTMMFWYRQQPGQSLTLIATANQGSEATYESGFVIDKFPISRPNLTFSTLTVSNMSPEDSSIYLCSVEGTSGRAQETQYFGPGTRLLVL.

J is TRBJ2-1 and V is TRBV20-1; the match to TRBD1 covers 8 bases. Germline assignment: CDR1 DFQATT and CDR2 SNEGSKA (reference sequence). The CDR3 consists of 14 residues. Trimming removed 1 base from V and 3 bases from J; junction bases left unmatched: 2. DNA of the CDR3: TGCAGTGCTAGAGGACAGGGGTTCTACAATGAGCAGTTCTTC. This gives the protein CSARGQGFYNEQFF.

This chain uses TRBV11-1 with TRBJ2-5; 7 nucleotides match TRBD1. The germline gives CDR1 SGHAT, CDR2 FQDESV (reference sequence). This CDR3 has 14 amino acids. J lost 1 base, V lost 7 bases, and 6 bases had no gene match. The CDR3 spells CASTNRDSQETQYF. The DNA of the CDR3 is TGTGCCAGCACCAATCGGGACAGCCAAGAGACCCAGTACTTC.

The chain's CDR3 is CATLRAAGDTDTQYF. For the CDR3, the DNA is TGTGCCACCCTGAGGGCAGCGGGGGATACAGATACGCAGTATTTT. This chain uses TRBV10-3 with TRBJ2-3, with 8 bases lining up with TRBD2. V trimming: 10 bases; J trimming: 3 bases; junction bases outside the gene matches: 12. From germline, CDR1 is ENHRY and CDR2 SYGVKD. CDR3 length: 15 amino acids.

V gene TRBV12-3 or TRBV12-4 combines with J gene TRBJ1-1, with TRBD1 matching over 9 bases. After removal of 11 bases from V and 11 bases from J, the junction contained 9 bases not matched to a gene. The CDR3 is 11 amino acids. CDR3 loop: CAGVGGQGAFF. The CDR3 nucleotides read TGTGCCGGGGTGGGAGGACAGGGGGCTTTCTTT.

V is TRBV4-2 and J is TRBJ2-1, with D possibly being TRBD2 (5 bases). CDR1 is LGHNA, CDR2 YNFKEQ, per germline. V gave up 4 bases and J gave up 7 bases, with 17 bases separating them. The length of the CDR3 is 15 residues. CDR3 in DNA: TGTGCCAGCAGCCCCTTACCGGCGGAGGTGAATGAGCAGTTCTTC. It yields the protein CASSPLPAEVNEQFF.

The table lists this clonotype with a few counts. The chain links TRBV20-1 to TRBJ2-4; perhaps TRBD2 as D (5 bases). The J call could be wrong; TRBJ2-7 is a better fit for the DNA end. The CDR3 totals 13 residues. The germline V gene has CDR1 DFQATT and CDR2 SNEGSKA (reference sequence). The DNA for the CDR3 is TGCAGTGCTAGTTCGGTGGGAGTCAACGAGCAGTACTTC. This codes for CSASSVGVNEQYF.

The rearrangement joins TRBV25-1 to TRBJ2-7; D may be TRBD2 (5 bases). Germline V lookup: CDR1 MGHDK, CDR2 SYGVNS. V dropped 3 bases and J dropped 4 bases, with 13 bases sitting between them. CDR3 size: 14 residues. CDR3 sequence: CASSDQRRTYEQYF. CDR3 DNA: TGTGCCAGCAGTGATCAGCGGAGAACTTACGAGCAGTACTTC.

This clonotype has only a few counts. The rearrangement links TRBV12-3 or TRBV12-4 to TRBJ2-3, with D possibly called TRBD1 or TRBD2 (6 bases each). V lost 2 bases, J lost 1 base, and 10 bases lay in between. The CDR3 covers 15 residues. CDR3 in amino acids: CASSLSGEGTDTQYF. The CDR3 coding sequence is TGTGCCAGCAGTTTATCAGGGGAGGGCACAGATACGCAGTATTTT.